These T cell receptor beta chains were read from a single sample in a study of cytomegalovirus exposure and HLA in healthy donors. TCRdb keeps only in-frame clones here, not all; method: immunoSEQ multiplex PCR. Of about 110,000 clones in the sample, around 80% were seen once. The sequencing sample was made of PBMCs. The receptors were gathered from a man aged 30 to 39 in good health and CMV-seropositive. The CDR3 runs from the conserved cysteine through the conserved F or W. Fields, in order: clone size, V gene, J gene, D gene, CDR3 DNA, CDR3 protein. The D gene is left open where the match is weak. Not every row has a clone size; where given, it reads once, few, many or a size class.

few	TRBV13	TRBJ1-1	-	TGTGCCAGCAGCTTAGCGGGTCCTGAAGCTTTCTTT	CASSLAGPEAFF
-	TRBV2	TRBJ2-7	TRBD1	TGTGCCAGCATCCTCCGGGACAGGGCTTACGAGCAGTACTTC	CASILRDRAYEQYF
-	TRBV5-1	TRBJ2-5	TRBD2	TGCGCCAGCAGCTGGACTAGCGGGAGACTCGGGGAGACCCAGTACTTC	CASSWTSGRLGETQYF
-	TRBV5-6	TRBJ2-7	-	TGTGCCAGCAGCTTGCCCGGGAGCGAGCAGTACTTC	CASSLPGSEQYF
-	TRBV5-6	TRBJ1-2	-	TGTGCCAGCAGCTGGGTGCGGGCTTATGGCTACACCTTC	CASSWVRAYGYTF
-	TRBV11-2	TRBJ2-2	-	TGTGCCAGCAGCCTAACAGCCCCCACCGGGGAGCTGTTTTTT	CASSLTAPTGELFF
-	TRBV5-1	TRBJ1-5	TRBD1	TGCGCCAGCAGTCGAACAGGGGCTCAGCCCCAGCATTTT	CASSRTGAQPQHF
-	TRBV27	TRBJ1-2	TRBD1	TGTGCCAGCAGTTTAAGAGACAGGGGTGGAGTGGGCTATGGCTACACCTTC	CASSLRDRGGVGYGYTF
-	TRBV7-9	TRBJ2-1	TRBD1	TGTGCCAGCAGCCCCAACTGGTGGACAGGGGGTCACAATGAGCAGTTCTTC	CASSPNWWTGGHNEQFF
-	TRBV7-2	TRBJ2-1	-	TGTGCCAGCAGCTTACAGCGCAATGAGCAGTTCTTC	CASSLQRNEQFF
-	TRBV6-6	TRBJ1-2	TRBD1	TGTGCCAGCAGTTATGTGACAGGGTATGGCTACACCTTC	CASSYVTGYGYTF
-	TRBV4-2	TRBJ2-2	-	TGTGCCAGCAGCCAAGATTTCGCGGGTACCGGGGAGCTGTTTTTT	CASSQDFAGTGELFF
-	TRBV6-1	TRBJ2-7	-	TGTGCCAGCACCAATGGGGGCGCAGTGTCCTACGAGCAGTACTTC	CASTNGGAVSYEQYF
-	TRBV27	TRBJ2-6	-	TGTGCCCTCTCGTTCGGGGCCAACGTCCTGACTTTC	CALSFGANVLTF
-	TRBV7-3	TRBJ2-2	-	TGTGCCAGCAGCAAAGGAGGGACCCGCTACGGGACCGGGGAGCTGTTTTTT	CASSKGGTRYGTGELFF
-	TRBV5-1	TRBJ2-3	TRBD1	TGCGCCAGCAGTGATACGGGACAGCTCACAGATACGCAGTATTTT	CASSDTGQLTDTQYF
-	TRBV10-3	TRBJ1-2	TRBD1	TGTGCCATCACCGGGACAGGCTATGGCTACACCTTC	CAITGTGYGYTF
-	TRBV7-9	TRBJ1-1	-	TGTGCCAGCAGCCCGTCCTCAGTGAATCCCCCCTCTGAAGCTTTCTTT	CASSPSSVNPPSEAFF
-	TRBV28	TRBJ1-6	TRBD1	TGTGCCAGCAGTGGGGGACAGGGGGCTTATAATTCACCCCTCCACTTT	CASSGGQGAYNSPLHF